Presented here are 29 T cell receptor beta chains from one specimen sequenced in a study of radiation and T cells in renal cell carcinoma. Sequenced by immunoSEQ multiplex PCR; TCRdb stores in-frame clones only, minus some. This table holds 120,000 to 150,000 clones, about 86% found once. Specified time point: blood 4 weeks post-SBRT, at nephrectomy. Treatment reported: 15 Gy SBRT to primary tumor, nephrectomy 4 weeks later. This sample comprised blood, obtained from a patient whose treatment included radiotherapy and nephrectomy. The receptor source for this set is a woman aged 50 to 65 with renal cell carcinoma.

CDR3 in DNA: TGTGCCATCAGTGCCCGTAGCGGATTCTCCTACGAGCAGTACTTC. Amino acid sequence: CAISARSGFSYEQYF. The chain combines TRBV10-3 with TRBJ2-7, with D perhaps TRBD2 (6 bases). CDR1 and CDR2 from the germline V gene are ENHRY and SYGVKD. V lost 4 bases to trimming and J lost 0 bases, with 13 bases between them. CDR3 length: 15 amino acids.

Comments on this clone: The junction departs from the called germline gene at one end, perhaps through a read error. The chain recombines TRBV7-2 with TRBJ1-1, with D tentatively TRBD1 (5 bases). The V gene's germline CDR1 is SGHTA and CDR2 FQGNSA. CDR3 length: 14 residues. As DNA, the CDR3 is TGTGCCAGCAGCCACCCGGGGCAGCCATCTGAGGCTTTCTTT. Translated: CASSHPGQPSEAFF.

The chain employs TRBV18 and TRBJ2-1, with a weak D call TRBD2 (6 bases). V was cut by 3 bases and J by 2 bases, with 17 bases left in between. The CDR3 contains 17 residues. The germline V gene encodes CDR1 KGHSH and CDR2 LQKENI. CDR3 bases: TGTGCCAGCTCACCTGTACGGGGGACGTGGGCCTACAATGAGCAGTTCTTC. It specifies CASSPVRGTWAYNEQFF.

The genes are TRBV9 and TRBJ2-2; the D gene is possibly TRBD2 (6 bases). The CDR3 is made up of 17 amino acids. From germline, CDR1 is SGDLS and CDR2 YYNGEE. Trimming cost V 0 bases and J 4 bases, with 16 bases left between them. This CDR3 reads CASSVASATLGTGELFF. Written as DNA, the CDR3 is TGTGCCAGCAGCGTAGCTAGCGCGACTTTAGGCACCGGGGAGCTGTTTTTT.

The gene calls are TRBV14 and TRBJ2-5, with 8 positions matching TRBD2. Germline lookup yields CDR1 SGHDN and CDR2 FVKESK. The V gene end was trimmed by 1 base and the J gene end by 3 bases; junction bases not matched to a gene: 10. The length of the CDR3 is 17 residues. CDR3 coding DNA: TGTGCCAGCAGCCAAGGAGCGAGGACTAGCCTTAAAGAGACCCAGTACTTC. This codes for CASSQGARTSLKETQYF.

The chain links TRBV10-3 to TRBJ2-1, with 7 bases lining up with TRBD2. Trimming removed 3 bases from V and 3 bases from J; junction bases left unmatched: 5. Germline values: CDR1 ENHRY, CDR2 SYGVKD. The CDR3 covers 15 residues. The CDR3 sequence: CAISDAGEHYNEQFF. CDR3 bases: TGTGCCATCAGTGACGCGGGAGAACACTACAATGAGCAGTTCTTC.

The sample holds a few counts of this clone. The rearrangement links TRBV7-2 to TRBJ2-3, with D perhaps being TRBD1 or TRBD2 (6 bases each). The ends were cut back, 2 bases at V and 5 bases at J, with 20 bases in the middle. Germline V gives CDR1 SGHTA, CDR2 FQGNSA. The CDR3 runs to 17 residues. In DNA form, the CDR3 reads TGTGCCAGCAGCTTAAATCCGGGGGCGGCCGGGGGAGATACGCAGTATTTT. It is translated as CASSLNPGAAGGDTQYF.

CDR3 nucleotide sequence: TGTGCCAGCTCACTCGGCGGTCTTGGGGCCAACGTCCTGACTTTC. It is translated as CASSLGGLGANVLTF. V and J are TRBV18 and TRBJ2-6, with unresolved D. V shed 4 bases and J shed 3 bases, with 10 bases lying between them. Per the germline V gene, CDR1 is KGHSH and CDR2 is LQKENI. The CDR3 is made up of 15 amino acids.

The gene calls are TRBV7-9 and TRBJ2-7; 9 bases map to TRBD1. Losses at the gene ends were 2 bases for V and 6 bases for J; bases not matched to a gene: 8. CDR3 size: 15 residues. The germline V gene has CDR1 SEHNR and CDR2 FQNEAQ (reference sequence). In nucleotides, the CDR3 is TGTGCCAGCAGCTTAATGGGACAGGGCTCATCCGAGCAGTACTTC. Protein product: CASSLMGQGSSEQYF.

This clone was counted once. J is TRBJ2-3 and V is TRBV28; D call uncertain. Germline loops: CDR1 MDHEN, CDR2 SYDVKM. V lost 6 bases, J lost 6 bases, and 7 bases lay in between. The CDR3 is 11 amino acids. The CDR3 coding sequence is TGTGCCAGCAGGACCCTGGATACGCAGTATTTT. Protein: CASRTLDTQYF. The full variable domain, rest sourced from reference TRBV28 and TRBJ2-3, is DVKVTQSSRYLVKRTGEKVFLECVQDMDHENMFWYRQDPGLGLRLIYFSYDVKMKEKGDIPEGYSVSREKKERFSLILESASTNQTSMYLCASRTLDTQYFGPGTRLTVL.

V usage is TRBV9 and J usage is TRBJ2-1; D is unresolved. From germline, CDR1 is SGDLS and CDR2 YYNGEE. There are 13 residues in the CDR3. With 0 bases removed from V and 7 bases from J, the gap between germline ends came to 8 bases. In DNA, the CDR3 is TGTGCCAGCAGCGTAGGTAATCGGAATGAGCAGTTCTTC. It is translated as CASSVGNRNEQFF.

This clone came up once. The chain couples TRBV30 to TRBJ1-2; D possibly corresponds to TRBD1 (6 bases). CDR1 and CDR2 (germline): GTSNPN, SVGIG (reference sequence). This CDR3 contains 14 residues. V lost 5 bases, J lost 1 base, and 14 bases lay in between. This CDR3 is CAWSRDNYNYGYTF. CDR3 coding DNA: TGTGCCTGGTCTCGGGACAACTATAACTATGGCTACACCTTC. The complete variable domain, with remaining parts taken from reference TRBV30 and TRBJ1-2, reads SQTIHQWPATLVQPVGSPLSLECTVEGTSNPNLYWYRQAAGRGLQLLFYSVGIGQISSEVPQNLSASRPQDRQFILSSKKLLLSDSGFYLCAWSRDNYNYGYTFGSGTRLTVV.

The chain joins TRBV6-1 to TRBJ1-5; D uncertain. The ends were cut back, 10 bases at V and 0 bases at J, with 13 bases in the middle. Germline values: CDR1 MNHNS, CDR2 SASEGT. The CDR3 is made up of 14 amino acids. CDR3 DNA sequence: TGTGCCATCACCCCTTTTTCTAGCAATCAGCCCCAGCATTTT. It specifies CAITPFSSNQPQHF.

V gene TRBV7-9 combines with J gene TRBJ2-1; D is possibly TRBD1 (5 bases). CDR1 and CDR2 (germline): SEHNR, FQNEAQ (reference sequence). CDR3 size: 16 residues. The V gene lost 1 base and the J gene lost 4 bases, with 14 bases spanning the gap. The CDR3 sequence: CASSLETDTLYNEQFF. The DNA for the CDR3 is TGTGCCAGCAGCTTAGAGACAGATACTCTATACAATGAGCAGTTCTTC.

The chain links TRBV30 to TRBJ2-5; D gene ambiguous. This CDR3 contains 12 residues. V dropped 4 bases and J dropped 1 base, with 7 bases sitting between them. CDR1 and CDR2 (germline): GTSNPN, SVGIG (reference sequence). The CDR3: CAWNYRQETQYF. The DNA of the CDR3 is TGTGCCTGGAATTATCGCCAAGAGACCCAGTACTTC.

The CDR3 DNA reads TGTGCCAGCACCACTTTCAAGACGGACACTGAAGCTTTCTTT. Encoded protein: CASTTFKTDTEAFF. The chain has TRBV6-5 and TRBJ1-1, with unresolved D. The germline V gene encodes CDR1 MNHEY and CDR2 SVGAGI. The germline V and J ends were trimmed by 7 bases and 3 bases, with 15 bases remaining between them. This CDR3 is built from 14 residues.

This chain connects TRBV5-4 to TRBJ1-2; 7 positions agree with TRBD1. CDR1 and CDR2 (germline): SGHNT, YYREEE (reference sequence). There are 14 residues in the CDR3. The V gene end was trimmed by 7 bases and the J gene end by 2 bases; junction bases not matched to a gene: 8. CDR3 region: CASLWGGGNYGYTF. The CDR3 bases are TGTGCCAGCTTATGGGGAGGGGGCAACTATGGCTACACCTTC. The full variable domain, its missing parts supplied by reference TRBV5-4 and TRBJ1-2, is ETGVTQSPTHLIKTRGQQVTLRCSSQSGHNTVSWYQQALGQGPQFIFQYYREEENGRGNFPPRFSGLQFPNYSSELNVNALELDDSALYLCASLWGGGNYGYTFGSGTRLTVV.

The V call is TRBV19, the J call TRBJ2-5; 8 bases are a match to TRBD1. V trimming: 8 bases; J trimming: 5 bases; junction bases outside the gene matches: 19. This CDR3 region has 17 residues. Germline assignment: CDR1 LNHDA and CDR2 SQIVND (reference sequence). CDR3 coding DNA: TGTGCCAGTCCGCTCCCGGGGTCGGGGACAGGATGGGAGACCCAGTACTTC. Its translation is CASPLPGSGTGWETQYF.

This clone has just one count. V usage is TRBV15 and J usage is TRBJ2-7; the D gene is possibly TRBD1 (6 bases). Germline CDR1 LNHNV, CDR2 YYDKDF (reference sequence). The CDR3 length is 16 residues. The V end lost 0 bases, the J end lost 2 bases, and 14 bases lay between the germline ends. CDR3 sequence (DNA): TGTGCCACCAGCAGAGATCATGGGGGCTTCACCTACGAGCAGTACTTC. This gives the protein CATSRDHGGFTYEQYF.

The chain employs TRBV14 and TRBJ1-2, with a tentative D call TRBD1 (6 bases). CDR1 is SGHDN, CDR2 FVKESK, per germline. The CDR3 extends over 14 amino acids. V was trimmed by 3 bases and J by 7 bases, leaving 15 bases between them. The CDR3 spells CASSHVTGSSGYTF. The CDR3 DNA is TGTGCCAGCAGCCACGTAACAGGGTCATCTGGCTACACCTTC.

The rearrangement links TRBV6-5 to TRBJ2-5; TRBD1 or TRBD2 may be the D gene (5 bases each). Between the trimmed V and J ends, which lost 5 bases and 3 bases, there was a span of 10 bases. CDR3 size: 13 residues. Germline CDR1 is MNHEY and CDR2 is SVGAGI. The CDR3 DNA sequence: TGTGCCAGCAGTCGACAGAGGGAAGAGACCCAGTACTTC. It is translated as CASSRQREETQYF.

This chain uses TRBV9 with TRBJ2-1, with unresolved D. CDR3 size: 16 residues. The germline V gene encodes CDR1 SGDLS and CDR2 YYNGEE. Trimming removed 0 bases at V and 3 bases at J, with 13 bases between. This CDR3 is CASSVAARTLYNEQFF. The CDR3 DNA follows: TGTGCCAGCAGCGTAGCGGCCAGGACCCTCTACAATGAGCAGTTCTTC. Full variable domain (outside the CDR3, taken from reference TRBV9 and TRBJ2-1): DSGVTQTPKHLITATGQRVTLRCSPRSGDLSVYWYQQSLDQGLQFLIQYYNGEERAKGNILERFSAQQFPDLHSELNLSSLELGDSALYFCASSVAARTLYNEQFFGPGTRLTVL.

The chain couples TRBV5-1 to TRBJ2-1; D is perhaps TRBD1 (6 bases). V was cut by 3 bases and J by 9 bases, with 13 bases left in between. The germline gives CDR1 SGHRS, CDR2 YFSETQ. The CDR3 consists of 13 residues. The CDR3 nucleotides read TGCGCCAGCAGCTCGTCAGGGGTAAGTGAGCAGTTCTTC. Protein sequence: CASSSSGVSEQFF.

The gene calls are TRBV7-2 and TRBJ2-5; 9 nucleotides align to TRBD2. J gave up 4 bases and V 7 bases, and 7 bases lay outside the gene matches. Germline loops: CDR1 SGHTA, CDR2 FQGNSA. CDR3 length equals 14 residues. Here the CDR3 DNA reads TGTGCCAGCAACGGCGGGGGGGCACGAGAGACCCAGTACTTC. The encoded protein is CASNGGGARETQYF.

This rearrangement joins TRBV30 to TRBJ2-5; 9 bases are shared with TRBD1. The CDR3 length is 12 residues. Germline loops: CDR1 GTSNPN, CDR2 SVGIG (reference sequence). CDR3 amino acids: CATGGLKETQYF. The CDR3 coding sequence is TGTGCGACAGGGGGGTTAAAGGAGACCCAGTACTTC.

The rearrangement uses TRBV7-2 and TRBJ2-3, with 11 nucleotides matching TRBD2. The trim removed 2 bases at V and 5 bases at J, leaving 6 bases unmatched. The germline V gene encodes CDR1 SGHTA and CDR2 FQGNSA. This CDR3 region has 16 residues. CDR3 protein: CASSLLAGGPGDTQYF. DNA of the CDR3: TGTGCCAGCAGCTTATTAGCGGGAGGGCCAGGAGATACGCAGTATTTT.

In regard to this clone: Other DNA sequences in this specimen translate into the identical CDR3. The chain uses TRBV19 and TRBJ2-7, with D perhaps matching TRBD1 (5 bases). V was shortened by 3 bases and J by 3 bases, with 12 bases between the two germline ends. This CDR3 spans 14 amino acids. Germline CDR1 LNHDA, CDR2 SQIVND (reference sequence). CDR3 coding DNA: TGTGCCAGTAGTATCGGACATATCCACTACGAGCAGTACTTC. Translated: CASSIGHIHYEQYF.

The rearrangement joins TRBV4-2 to TRBJ1-2; D is undetermined. The CDR3 totals 15 residues. Trimming stripped 0 bases from V and 7 bases from J, with 15 bases between. Germline loops: CDR1 LGHNA, CDR2 YNFKEQ. The CDR3 loop reads CASSQELRAKGGYTF. CDR3 DNA sequence: TGTGCCAGCAGCCAAGAGTTAAGGGCCAAGGGTGGCTACACCTTC.

The chain has TRBV5-1 and TRBJ2-7, with TRBD2 matching 8 bases. Trimming cost V 4 bases and J 1 base; bases outside gene matches: 7. CDR1 is SGHRS and CDR2 is YFSETQ in the germline V gene. The CDR3 runs to 15 residues. This CDR3 is CASSITGTRSYEQYF. CDR3 bases: TGCGCCAGCAGCATAACCGGGACTAGGTCCTACGAGCAGTACTTC.